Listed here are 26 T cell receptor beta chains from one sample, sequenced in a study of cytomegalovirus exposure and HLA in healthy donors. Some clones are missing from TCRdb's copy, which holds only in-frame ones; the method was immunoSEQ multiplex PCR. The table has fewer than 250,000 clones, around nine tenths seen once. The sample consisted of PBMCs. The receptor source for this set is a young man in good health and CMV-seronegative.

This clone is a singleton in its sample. CDR3 DNA sequence: TGTGCCAGCAGCCCTCGGGGGGAAGGCTACACCTTC. It encodes CASSPRGEGYTF. This chain connects TRBV28 to TRBJ1-2, with a tentative D call TRBD1 (5 bases). V lost 6 bases to trimming and J lost 8 bases, with 13 bases between them. The CDR3 has 12 residues. Germline V CDR1 and CDR2: MDHEN, SYDVKM.

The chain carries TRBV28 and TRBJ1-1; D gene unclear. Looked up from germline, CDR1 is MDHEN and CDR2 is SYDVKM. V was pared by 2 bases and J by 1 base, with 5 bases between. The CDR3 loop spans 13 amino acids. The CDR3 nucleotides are TGTGCCAGCAGTTTAGTCAAGAACACTGAAGCTTTCTTT. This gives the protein CASSLVKNTEAFF.

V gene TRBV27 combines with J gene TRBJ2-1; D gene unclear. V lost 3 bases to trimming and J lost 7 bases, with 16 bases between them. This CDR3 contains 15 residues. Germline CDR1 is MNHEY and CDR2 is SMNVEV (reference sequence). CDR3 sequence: CASSFFIGPQNEQFF. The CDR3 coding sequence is TGTGCCAGCAGTTTCTTCATTGGGCCCCAGAATGAGCAGTTCTTC.

As DNA, the CDR3 is TGTGCCAGCAGCTTAGATGATACGGGGGATGTGTTTTTT. Amino acids: CASSLDDTGDVFF. The rearrangement joins TRBV13 to TRBJ1-4; D perhaps matches TRBD1 (5 bases). CDR1 is PRHDT and CDR2 is FYEKMQ in the germline V gene (reference sequence). The CDR3 loop spans 13 amino acids. V was shortened by 1 base and J by 15 bases, with 15 bases between the two germline ends.

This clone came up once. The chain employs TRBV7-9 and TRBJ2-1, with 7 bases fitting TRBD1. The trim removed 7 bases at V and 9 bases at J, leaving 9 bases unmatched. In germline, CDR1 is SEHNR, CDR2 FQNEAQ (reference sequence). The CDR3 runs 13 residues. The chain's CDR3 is CASNPRQGREQFF. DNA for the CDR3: TGTGCCAGCAACCCTCGACAGGGTCGTGAGCAGTTCTTC. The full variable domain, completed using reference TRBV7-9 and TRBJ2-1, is DTGVSQNPRHKITKRGQNVTFRCDPISEHNRLYWYRQTLGQGPEFLTYFQNEAQLEKSRLLSDRFSAERPKGSFSTLEIQRTEQGDSAMYLCASNPRQGREQFFGPGTRLTVL.

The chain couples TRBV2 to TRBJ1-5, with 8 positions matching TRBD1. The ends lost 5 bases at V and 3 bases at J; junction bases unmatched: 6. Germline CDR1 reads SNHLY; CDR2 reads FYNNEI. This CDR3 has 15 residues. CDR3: CASSNTGGDNQPQHF. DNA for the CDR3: TGTGCCAGCAGTAATACAGGGGGGGACAATCAGCCCCAGCATTTT.

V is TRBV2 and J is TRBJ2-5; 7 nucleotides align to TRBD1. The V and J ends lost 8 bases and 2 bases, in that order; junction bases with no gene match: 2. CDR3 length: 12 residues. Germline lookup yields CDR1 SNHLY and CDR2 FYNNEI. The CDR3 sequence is CASGTVQETQYF. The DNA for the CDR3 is TGTGCCAGCGGGACAGTACAAGAGACCCAGTACTTC.

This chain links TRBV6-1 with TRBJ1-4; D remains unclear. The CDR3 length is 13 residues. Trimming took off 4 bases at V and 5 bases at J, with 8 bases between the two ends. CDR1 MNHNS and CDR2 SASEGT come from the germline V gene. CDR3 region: CASSALMNEKLFF. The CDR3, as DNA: TGTGCCAGCAGTGCACTCATGAATGAAAAACTGTTTTTT.

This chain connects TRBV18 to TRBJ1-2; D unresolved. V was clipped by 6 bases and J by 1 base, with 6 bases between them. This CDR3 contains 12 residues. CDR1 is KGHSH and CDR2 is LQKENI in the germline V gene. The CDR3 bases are TGTGCCAGCTCCGACAATAACTATGGCTACACCTTC. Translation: CASSDNNYGYTF. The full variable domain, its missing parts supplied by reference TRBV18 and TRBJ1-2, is NAGVMQNPRHLVRRRGQEARLRCSPMKGHSHVYWYRQLPEEGLKFMVYLQKENIIDESGMPKERFSAEFPKEGPSILRIQQVVRGDSAAYFCASSDNNYGYTFGSGTRLTVV.

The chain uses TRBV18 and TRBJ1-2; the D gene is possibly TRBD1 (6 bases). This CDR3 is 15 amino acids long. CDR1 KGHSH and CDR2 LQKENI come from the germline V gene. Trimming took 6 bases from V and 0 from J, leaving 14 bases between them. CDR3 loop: CASSPGAASNYGYTF. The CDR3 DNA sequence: TGTGCCAGCTCGCCAGGGGCGGCTTCTAACTATGGCTACACCTTC.

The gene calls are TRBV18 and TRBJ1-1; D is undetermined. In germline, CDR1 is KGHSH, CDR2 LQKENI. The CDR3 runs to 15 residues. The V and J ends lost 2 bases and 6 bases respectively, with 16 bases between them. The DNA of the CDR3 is TGTGCCAGCTCACCATCTCCAGGTGAGGGTTCTGAAGCTTTCTTT. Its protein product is CASSPSPGEGSEAFF.

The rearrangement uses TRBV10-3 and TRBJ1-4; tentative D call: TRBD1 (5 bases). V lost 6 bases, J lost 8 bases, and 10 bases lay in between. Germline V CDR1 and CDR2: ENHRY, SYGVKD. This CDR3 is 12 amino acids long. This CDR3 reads CAIRAGSEKLFF. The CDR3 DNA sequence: TGTGCCATCAGAGCAGGGTCGGAAAAACTGTTTTTT.

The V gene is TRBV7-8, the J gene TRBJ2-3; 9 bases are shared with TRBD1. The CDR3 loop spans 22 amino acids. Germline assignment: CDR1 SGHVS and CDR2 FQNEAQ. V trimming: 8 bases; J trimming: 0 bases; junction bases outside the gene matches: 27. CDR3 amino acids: CASLKVEINRGPSSGSTDTQYF. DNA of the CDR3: TGTGCCAGCCTGAAGGTCGAGATCAACAGGGGGCCCAGTAGCGGGAGCACAGATACGCAGTATTTT.

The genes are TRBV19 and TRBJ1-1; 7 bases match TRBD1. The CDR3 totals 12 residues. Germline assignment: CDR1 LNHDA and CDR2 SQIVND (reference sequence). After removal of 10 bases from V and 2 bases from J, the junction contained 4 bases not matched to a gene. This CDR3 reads CATRDRNTEAFF. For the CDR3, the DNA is TGTGCCACGCGGGACAGAAACACTGAAGCTTTCTTT.

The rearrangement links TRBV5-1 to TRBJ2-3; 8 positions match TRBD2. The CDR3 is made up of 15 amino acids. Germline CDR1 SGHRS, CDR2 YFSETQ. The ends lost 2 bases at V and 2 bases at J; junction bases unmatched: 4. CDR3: CASSLNGGATDTQYF. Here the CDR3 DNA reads TGCGCCAGCAGCTTAAACGGGGGGGCCACAGATACGCAGTATTTT.

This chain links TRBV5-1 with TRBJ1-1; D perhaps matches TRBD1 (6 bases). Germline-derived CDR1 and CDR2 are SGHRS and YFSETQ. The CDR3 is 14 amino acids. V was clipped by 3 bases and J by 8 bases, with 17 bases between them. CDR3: CASSSDPSGTEAFF. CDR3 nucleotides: TGCGCCAGCAGCTCAGACCCTTCCGGGACAGAAGCTTTCTTT.

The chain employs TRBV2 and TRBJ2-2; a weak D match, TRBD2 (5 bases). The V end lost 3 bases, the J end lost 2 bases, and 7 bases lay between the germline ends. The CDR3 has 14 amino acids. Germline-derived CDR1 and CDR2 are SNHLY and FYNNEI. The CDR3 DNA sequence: TGTGCCAGCAGTGAGCGGGTAAACACCGGGGAGCTGTTTTTT. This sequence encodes CASSERVNTGELFF.

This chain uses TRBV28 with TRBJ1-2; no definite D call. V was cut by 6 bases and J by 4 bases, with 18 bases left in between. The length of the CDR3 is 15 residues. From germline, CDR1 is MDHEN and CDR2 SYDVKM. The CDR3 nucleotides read TGTGCCAGCAGCCCCACCCCAGCAGGCCTCTATGGCTACACCTTC. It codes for CASSPTPAGLYGYTF.

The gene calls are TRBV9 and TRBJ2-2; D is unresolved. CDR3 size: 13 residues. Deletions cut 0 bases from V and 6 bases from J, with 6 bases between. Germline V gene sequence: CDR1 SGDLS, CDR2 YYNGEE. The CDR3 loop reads CASSVASSGELFF. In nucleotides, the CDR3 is TGTGCCAGCAGCGTAGCTTCGTCCGGGGAGCTGTTTTTT.

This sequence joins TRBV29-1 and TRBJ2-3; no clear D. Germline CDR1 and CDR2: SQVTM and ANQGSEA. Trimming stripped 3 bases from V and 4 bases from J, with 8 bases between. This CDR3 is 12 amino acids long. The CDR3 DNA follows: TGCAGCGTTGATGCTCTAGCAGATACGCAGTATTTT. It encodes CSVDALADTQYF.

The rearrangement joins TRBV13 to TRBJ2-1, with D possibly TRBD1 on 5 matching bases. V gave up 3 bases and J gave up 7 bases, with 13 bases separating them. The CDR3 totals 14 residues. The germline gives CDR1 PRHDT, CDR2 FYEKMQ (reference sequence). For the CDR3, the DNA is TGTGCCAGCAGCTTCTCAGGGAATGTAAATGAGCAGTTCTTC. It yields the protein CASSFSGNVNEQFF.

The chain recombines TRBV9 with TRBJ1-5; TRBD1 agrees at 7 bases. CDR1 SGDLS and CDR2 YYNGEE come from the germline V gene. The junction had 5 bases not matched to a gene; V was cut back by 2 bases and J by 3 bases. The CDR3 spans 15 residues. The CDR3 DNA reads TGTGCCAGCAGCGTTACAGGGGTCCACAATCAGCCCCAGCATTTT. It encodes CASSVTGVHNQPQHF.

As DNA, the CDR3 is TGTGCCAGCAGCTTCGCGGGCACTGAAGCTTTCTTT. This encodes CASSFAGTEAFF. J is TRBJ1-1 and V is TRBV5-6; D is unclear. Germline V gives CDR1 SGHDT, CDR2 YYEEEE. The V end was cut by 2 bases, the J end by 4 bases, with 6 bases between. This CDR3 is built from 12 residues.

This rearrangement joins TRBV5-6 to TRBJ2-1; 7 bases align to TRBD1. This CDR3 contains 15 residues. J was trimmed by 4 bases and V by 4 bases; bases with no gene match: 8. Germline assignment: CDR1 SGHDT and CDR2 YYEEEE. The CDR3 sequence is CASSPRPTGYNEQFF. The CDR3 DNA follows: TGTGCCAGCAGCCCTAGACCGACAGGGTACAATGAGCAGTTCTTC.

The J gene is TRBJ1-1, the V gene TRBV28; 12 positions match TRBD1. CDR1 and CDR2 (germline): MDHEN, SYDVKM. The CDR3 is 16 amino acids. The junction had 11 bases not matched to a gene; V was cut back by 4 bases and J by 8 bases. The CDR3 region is CASSSGQGAQFIEAFF. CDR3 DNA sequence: TGTGCCAGCAGTTCGGGACAGGGGGCTCAATTTATAGAAGCTTTCTTT.

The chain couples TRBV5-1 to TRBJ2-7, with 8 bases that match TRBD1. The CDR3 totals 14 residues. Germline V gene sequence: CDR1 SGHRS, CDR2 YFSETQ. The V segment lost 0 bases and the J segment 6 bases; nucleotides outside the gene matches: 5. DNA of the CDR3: TGCGCCAGCAGCTTGGTCGGACAGGGTGCCGAGCAGTACTTC. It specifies CASSLVGQGAEQYF.